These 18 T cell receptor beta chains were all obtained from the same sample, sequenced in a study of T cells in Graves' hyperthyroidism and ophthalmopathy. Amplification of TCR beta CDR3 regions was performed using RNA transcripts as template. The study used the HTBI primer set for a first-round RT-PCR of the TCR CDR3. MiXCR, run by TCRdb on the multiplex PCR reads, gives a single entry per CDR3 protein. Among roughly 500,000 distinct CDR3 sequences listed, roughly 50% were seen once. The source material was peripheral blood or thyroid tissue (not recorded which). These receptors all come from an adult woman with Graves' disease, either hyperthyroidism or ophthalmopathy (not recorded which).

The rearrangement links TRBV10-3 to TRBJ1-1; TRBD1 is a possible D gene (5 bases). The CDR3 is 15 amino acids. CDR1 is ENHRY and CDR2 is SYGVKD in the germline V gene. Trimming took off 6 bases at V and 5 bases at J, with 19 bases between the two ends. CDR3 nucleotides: TGTGCCATCAGGGACGGGGGGGTAATCAGAACTGAAGCTTTCTTT. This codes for CAIRDGGVIRTEAFF.

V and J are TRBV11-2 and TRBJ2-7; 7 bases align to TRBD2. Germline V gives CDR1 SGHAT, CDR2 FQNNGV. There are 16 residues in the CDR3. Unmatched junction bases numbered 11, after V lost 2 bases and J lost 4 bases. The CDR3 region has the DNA TGTGCCAGCAGCTTATCCCTAGCGGAGACCCCTTACGAGCAGTACTTC. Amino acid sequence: CASSLSLAETPYEQYF.

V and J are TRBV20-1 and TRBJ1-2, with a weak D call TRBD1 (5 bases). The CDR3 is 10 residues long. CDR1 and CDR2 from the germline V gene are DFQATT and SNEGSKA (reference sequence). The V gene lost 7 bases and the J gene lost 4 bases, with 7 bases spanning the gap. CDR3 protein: CSGDSYGYTF. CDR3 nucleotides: TGCAGTGGTGACAGCTATGGCTACACCTTC.

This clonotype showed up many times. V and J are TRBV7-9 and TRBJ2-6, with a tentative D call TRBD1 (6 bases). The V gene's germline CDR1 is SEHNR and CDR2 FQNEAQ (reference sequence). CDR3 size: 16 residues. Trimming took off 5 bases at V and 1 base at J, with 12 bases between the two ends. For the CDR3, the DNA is TGTGCCAGCAGCCGGGACATTGGGTCTGGGGCCAACGTCCTGACTTTC. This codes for CASSRDIGSGANVLTF.

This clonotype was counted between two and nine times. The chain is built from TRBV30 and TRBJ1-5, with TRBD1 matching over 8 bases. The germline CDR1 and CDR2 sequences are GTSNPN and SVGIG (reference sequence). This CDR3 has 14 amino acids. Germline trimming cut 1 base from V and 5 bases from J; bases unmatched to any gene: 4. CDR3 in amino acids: CAWSGTGIYQPQHF. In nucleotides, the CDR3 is TGTGCCTGGAGTGGGACAGGGATATATCAGCCCCAGCATTTT.

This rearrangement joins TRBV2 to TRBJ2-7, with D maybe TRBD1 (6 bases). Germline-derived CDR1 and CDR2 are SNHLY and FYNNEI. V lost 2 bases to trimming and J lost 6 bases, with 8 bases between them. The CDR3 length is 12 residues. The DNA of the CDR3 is TGTGCCAGCAGTGAAACAGGGTTCGAGCAGTACTTC. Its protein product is CASSETGFEQYF.

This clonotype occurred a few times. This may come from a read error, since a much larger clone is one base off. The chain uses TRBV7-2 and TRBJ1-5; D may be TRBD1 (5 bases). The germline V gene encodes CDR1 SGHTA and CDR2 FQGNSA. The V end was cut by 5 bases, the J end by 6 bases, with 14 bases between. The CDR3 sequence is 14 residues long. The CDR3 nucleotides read TGTGCCAGCAGCGGGGTGGGGGTTGGTCAGCCCCAGCATTTT. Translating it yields CASSGVGVGQPQHF.

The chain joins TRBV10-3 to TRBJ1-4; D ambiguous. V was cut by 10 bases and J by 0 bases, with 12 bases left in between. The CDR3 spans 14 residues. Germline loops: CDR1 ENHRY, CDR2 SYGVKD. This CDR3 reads CASRGSATNEKLFF. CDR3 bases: TGTGCCAGCAGAGGGAGTGCAACTAATGAAAAACTGTTTTTT.

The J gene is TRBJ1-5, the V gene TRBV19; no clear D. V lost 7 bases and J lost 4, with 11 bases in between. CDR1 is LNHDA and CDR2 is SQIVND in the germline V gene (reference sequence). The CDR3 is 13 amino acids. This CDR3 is CASTGHPNQPQHF. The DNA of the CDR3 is TGTGCCAGTACCGGCCATCCAAATCAGCCCCAGCATTTT.

The CDR3, as DNA: TGTGCCAGTGCTAGACACTCTGGGGCCAACGTCCTGACTTTC. This gives the protein CASARHSGANVLTF. V is TRBV19 and J is TRBJ2-6; D not certain. The CDR3 extends over 14 amino acids. The V gene's germline CDR1 is LNHDA and CDR2 SQIVND (reference sequence). V dropped 8 bases and J dropped 0 bases, with 8 bases sitting between them.

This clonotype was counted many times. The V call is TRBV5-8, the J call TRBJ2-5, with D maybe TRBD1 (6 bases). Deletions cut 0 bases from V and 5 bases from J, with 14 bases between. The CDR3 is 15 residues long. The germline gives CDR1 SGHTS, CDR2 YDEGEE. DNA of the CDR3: TGTGCCAGCAGCTTGGTTGGGGGCCTAAGGGAGACCCAGTACTTC. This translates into CASSLVGGLRETQYF.

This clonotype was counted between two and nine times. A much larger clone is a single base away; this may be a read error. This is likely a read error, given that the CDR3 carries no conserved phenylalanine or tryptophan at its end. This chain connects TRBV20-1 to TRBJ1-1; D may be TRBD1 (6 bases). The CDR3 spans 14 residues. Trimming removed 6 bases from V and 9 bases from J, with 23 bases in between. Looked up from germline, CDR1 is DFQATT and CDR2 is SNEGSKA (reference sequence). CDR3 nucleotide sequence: TGCAGTGCGGGGGCCGCGGGGGGAGTTACTAAAGCTTTCTCT. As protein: CSAGAAGGVTKAFS.

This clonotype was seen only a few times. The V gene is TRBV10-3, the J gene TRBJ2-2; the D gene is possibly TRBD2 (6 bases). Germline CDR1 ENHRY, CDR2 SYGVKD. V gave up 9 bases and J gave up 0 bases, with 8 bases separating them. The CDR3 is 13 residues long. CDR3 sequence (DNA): TGTGCCATTAGCGGTACGAACACCGGGGAGCTGTTTTTT. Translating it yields CAISGTNTGELFF.

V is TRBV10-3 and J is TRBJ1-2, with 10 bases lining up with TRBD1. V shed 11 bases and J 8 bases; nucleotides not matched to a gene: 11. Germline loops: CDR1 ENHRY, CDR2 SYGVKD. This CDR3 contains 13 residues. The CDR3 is CAGWTGGAYGYTF. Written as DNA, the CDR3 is TGTGCCGGGTGGACAGGGGGGGCCTACGGCTACACCTTC.

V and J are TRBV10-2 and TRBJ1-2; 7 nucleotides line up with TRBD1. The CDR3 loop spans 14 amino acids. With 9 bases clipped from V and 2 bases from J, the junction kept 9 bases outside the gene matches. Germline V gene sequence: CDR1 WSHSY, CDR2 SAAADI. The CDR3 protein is CASVEHRGNYGYTF. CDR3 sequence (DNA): TGCGCCAGTGTGGAGCACAGGGGAAACTATGGCTACACCTTC.

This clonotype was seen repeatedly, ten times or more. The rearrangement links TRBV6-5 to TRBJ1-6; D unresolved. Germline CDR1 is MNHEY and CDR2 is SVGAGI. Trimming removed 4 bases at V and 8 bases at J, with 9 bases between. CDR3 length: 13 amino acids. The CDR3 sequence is CASSSGRDSPLHF. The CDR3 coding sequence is TGTGCCAGCAGTTCGGGCCGAGATTCACCCCTCCACTTT.

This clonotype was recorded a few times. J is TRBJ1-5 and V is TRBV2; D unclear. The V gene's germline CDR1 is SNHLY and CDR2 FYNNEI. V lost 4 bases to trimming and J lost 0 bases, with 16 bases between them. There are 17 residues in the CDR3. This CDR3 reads CASSAVPWTYSNQPQHF. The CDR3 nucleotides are TGTGCCAGCAGTGCCGTTCCTTGGACCTATAGCAATCAGCCCCAGCATTTT.

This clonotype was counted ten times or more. Here the CDR3 reads CASSLSSLAVAGELFF. CDR3 nucleotide sequence: TGTGCCAGCAGCTTATCCAGCCTAGCGGTTGCCGGGGAGCTGTTTTTT. This chain connects TRBV7-3 to TRBJ2-2, with 7 positions matching TRBD2. In germline, CDR1 is SGHTA, CDR2 FQGTGA. The CDR3 is 16 residues long. V lost 2 bases, J lost 6 bases, and 9 bases stayed unmatched.